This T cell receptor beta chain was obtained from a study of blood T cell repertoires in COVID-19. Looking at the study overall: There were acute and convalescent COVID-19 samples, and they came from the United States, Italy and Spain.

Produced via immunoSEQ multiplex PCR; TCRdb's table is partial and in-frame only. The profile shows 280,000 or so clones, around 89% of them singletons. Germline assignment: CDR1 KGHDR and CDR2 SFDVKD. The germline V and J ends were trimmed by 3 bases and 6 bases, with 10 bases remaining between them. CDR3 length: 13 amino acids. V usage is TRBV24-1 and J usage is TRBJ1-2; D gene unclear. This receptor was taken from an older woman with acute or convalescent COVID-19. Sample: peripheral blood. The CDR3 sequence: CATSDPPRDGYTF. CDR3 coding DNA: TGTGCCACCAGTGATCCGCCCCGGGATGGCTACACCTTC.